These 3 T cell receptor beta chains came from one sample sequenced in a study of T-cell memory formation after mild COVID-19. TCRdb reprocessed the 5' RACE reads via MiXCR and lists one record per CDR3 protein. The sample holds about 240,000 distinct CDR3 sequences; approximately 10% are singletons and the top ten take under 25%. The sequencing input was PBMCs or a T cell subset sorted from them (not recorded which). These TCRs come from a man between 18 and 35 years old who had mild COVID-19 (a few samples of this study predate the infection). Cell type and time point are not known.

The V call is TRBV7-2, the J call TRBJ1-1; D remains unclear. Between the trimmed V and J ends, which lost 8 bases and 3 bases, there was a span of 13 bases. The germline V gene has CDR1 SGHTA and CDR2 FQGNSA. The CDR3 runs 13 residues. Here the CDR3 reads CASFSGTYTEAFF. CDR3 bases: TGTGCCAGCTTTTCGGGTACCTACACTGAAGCTTTCTTT.

The V gene is TRBV9, the J gene TRBJ1-1; D might be TRBD1 (5 bases). The CDR3 runs 18 residues. CDR1 and CDR2 (germline): SGDLS, YYNGEE. V was clipped by 0 bases and J by 0 bases, with 18 bases between them. The CDR3 bases are TGTGCCAGCAGCGTAGGAGCGAGGTGGGGGGGACTGAACACTGAAGCTTTCTTT. Amino acids: CASSVGARWGGLNTEAFF.

This clonotype has more than one count but fewer than ten. The chain links TRBV2 to TRBJ2-5; TRBD2 matches at 8 bases. Losses at the gene ends were 6 bases for V and 1 base for J; bases not matched to a gene: 4. The CDR3 runs 14 residues. Germline-derived CDR1 and CDR2 are SNHLY and FYNNEI. The CDR3 DNA follows: TGTGCCAGCAGCGTGAGCGGGAGCCAAGAGACCCAGTACTTC. Protein: CASSVSGSQETQYF.